This TCR beta chain was retrieved from a study of OX40 agonist ivuxolimab in advanced cancers. Study results and caveats: More expanded clones were seen, on average, in CD8+ T cells than in CD4+.

In regard to this clone: Antigen specificity is unknown.

The data were produced by immunoSEQ multiplex PCR, yet TCRdb's version contains in-frame clones alone and is incomplete. In the table there are 94,000 or so clones, approximately 80% of which are singletons. V lost 4 bases, J lost 4 bases, and 19 bases lay in between. Germline V CDR1 and CDR2: KGHSH, LQKENI. CDR3 length: 17 amino acids. This sequence originates from an adult with an advanced solid tumor such as melanoma, head and neck, liver or kidney cancer. This chain joins TRBV18 and TRBJ1-4, with a weak D call TRBD1 (6 bases). The sample was CD4+ or CD8+ T cells sorted from blood, taken in a trial of the OX40 agonist ivuxolimab. The CDR3 DNA follows: TGTGCCAGCTCACTACAGGGACCTAATAACTTTAATGAAAAACTGTTTTTT. It codes for CASSLQGPNNFNEKLFF.